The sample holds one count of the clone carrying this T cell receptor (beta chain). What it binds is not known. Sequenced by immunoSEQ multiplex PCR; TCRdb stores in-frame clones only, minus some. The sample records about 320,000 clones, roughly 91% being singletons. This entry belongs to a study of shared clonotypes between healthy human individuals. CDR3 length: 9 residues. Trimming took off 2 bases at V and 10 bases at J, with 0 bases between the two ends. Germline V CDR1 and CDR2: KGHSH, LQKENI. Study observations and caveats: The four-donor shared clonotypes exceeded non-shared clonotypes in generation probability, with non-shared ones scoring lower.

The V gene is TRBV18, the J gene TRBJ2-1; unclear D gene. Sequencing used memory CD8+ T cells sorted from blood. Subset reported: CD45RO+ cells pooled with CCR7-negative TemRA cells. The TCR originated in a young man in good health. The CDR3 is CASSPEQFF. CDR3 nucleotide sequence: TGTGCCAGCTCACCAGAGCAGTTCTTC.